This T cell receptor (beta chain) was found in a study of blood T cells in healthy people across ages (dated by TCRdb to between 2015 and 2017). Turning to the overall study: In model experiments, roughly one uniquely barcoded TCR beta cDNA molecule per two T cells was captured by template switching. Using the same blood draw, the study looked at two additional independent replicas of 1 million unique cDNA reads for two donors, one aged 18 to 30 and the other aged 80 or older. Donors were grouped into four age groups: young (average about 15 years), middle-aged (39), aged (approximately 58) and long-lived (roughly 80). The study measured age-related changes in TCR beta repertoire diversity using deep sequencing normalized with unique cDNA molecular identifiers. To avoid experimental bias, donors of different ages were distributed randomly across sequencing lanes.

The donors were 40 or so Caucasian individuals from Russia, aged 6 to 90 years, who were systemically healthy. Around 10 milliliters of peripheral blood were collected from each donor into EDTA-treated Vacutainer tubes. Ficoll-Paque density-gradient centrifugation was used to isolate PBMCs, with at least 6 million obtained per sample. Trizol reagent was used to extract total RNA from the PBMCs, yielding at least 5.5 micrograms per sample. For every donor, flow cytometry on a PBMC aliquot measured the percentage of naive CD45RAhigh/CD27high T cells. What the research found in general, with its limitations: Because profiling used bulk unsorted PBMCs, naive and antigen-experienced compartments could not be compared conclusively. The long-lived group showed more naive CD4+ T cells, fewer expanded clones and increased TCR diversity than the aged group, suggesting age selection. Estimates of total diversity based on one million sequenced T cells were considered lower bounds and underestimates. Observed TCR beta diversity correlated strongly with the percentage of naive T cells measured by flow cytometry. Observed TCR beta diversity per million T cells fell roughly linearly with age, and a significant reduction was already apparent by age roughly 40. Donor CMV infection status was unknown, potentially confounding age-related changes in expanded clonotypes.

CDR1 is given as MDHEN and CDR2 as SYDVKM, both from the germline V gene. The CDR3 has 16 amino acids, counting the end cysteine and phenylalanine. Left in the record is the CDR3 DNA by itself, 48 bases read in frame from the first base. Concerning this clonotype: Its antigen is currently not known. One end of the junction fails to match germline, which may point to a read error.

Libraries came from 5' RACE. Sequencer: Illumina HiSeq 2500. The second PCR ran for roughly 7 to 11 cycles and used a J-beta primer mix along with a sample-barcoded 5' primer. A unique molecular identifier was introduced onto each TCR beta cDNA molecule by a template-switch 5' adaptor carrying 12 random nucleotides. Each sample yielded at least 3 million CDR3-containing paired-end reads. First-strand cDNA synthesis was performed from all RNA using the Mint cDNA synthesis kit, with priming by a TRBC-specific oligonucleotide. All cDNA was treated with uracil-DNA glycosylase and then went through a first 18-cycle PCR with the universal primers M1SS and BC2_uni_R. The paper's processing steps were these. Each sample was normalized by randomly selecting 1 million high-quality reads, each carrying a distinct molecular identifier. Reads sharing molecular identifiers were discarded rather than binned into consensus sequences. MiTCR, with a Q25 quality threshold and the strictest error-elimination algorithm, was used for CDR3 identification, clonotype clustering and error correction. A nonparametric unseen species model with Euler transformation was used to estimate a lower bound on total TCR beta diversity. TCRdb redid the processing of the public reads, applying fastp at Q25 and MiXCR, and retained in-frame beta chains. Each CDR3 protein gets just one entry, which takes the most common genes and DNA from the rows behind it. In this record, the V and J calls reflect TCRdb's handling and not the investigators' own analysis. The sample table contains hundreds of thousands of distinct CDR3 sequences; only one count was recorded for 55% to 70% of them. 22% of the sample is held by the ten biggest clonotypes.

This chain joins TRBV28 to TRBJ2-5; 12 central bases correspond to TRBD2. The specimen was blood. The sequence was collected from a man aged 30-40 years in good health. The nucleotide sequence is given as TGTGCCGGCAGTTCTACCACTAGCGGGAGGACGGAGACCCAGTACTTC. This gives the protein CAGSSTTSGRTETQYF.